This T cell receptor beta chain emerged from a study of T cell changes during pregnancy in multiple sclerosis. The repertoire was sequenced with immunoSEQ multiplex PCR; TCRdb's copy has only in-frame clones and lacks some. The table includes 91,000 or so clones, approximately 93% detected once. Trimming removed 2 bases from V and 7 bases from J; junction bases left unmatched: 6. CDR1 and CDR2 (germline): SGHVS, FNYEAQ. The length of the CDR3 is 15 residues. Material: peripheral blood, obtained after pregnancy. The chain links TRBV7-6 to TRBJ2-1; 9 bases line up with TRBD2. This TCR was recovered from a female donor with multiple sclerosis, enrolled in a pregnancy study. CDR3: CASSLTLAGTNEQFF. CDR3 bases: TGTGCCAGCAGCTTAACGCTAGCGGGAACTAATGAGCAGTTCTTC.